This T cell receptor (beta chain) was profiled in a study of T cell clones after liver transplantation. The overall study: Immunosuppression withdrawal was tried within 2 years after liver transplantation in this trial. Patients counted as tolerant after at least one year off all immunosuppression, enzymes not exceeding twice normal.

Sequenced by immunoSEQ multiplex PCR; TCRdb stores in-frame clones only, minus some. Of 50,000 to 60,000 clones in the sample, about 73% were seen once. Germline V gives CDR1 MNHNY, CDR2 SVGAGI (reference sequence). The CDR3 sequence is 15 residues long. Trimming removed 5 bases from V and 1 base from J; junction bases left unmatched: 0. This receptor was obtained from a human patient who received a liver transplant. Some of the T cells might come from the graft donor. V and J are TRBV6-6 and TRBJ2-5; 14 bases align to TRBD2. Sample: CD4+ T cells from blood, taken at the roughly 16-month timepoint. The CDR3 loop reads CASSGTSGGQETQYF. The CDR3 DNA sequence: TGTGCCAGCAGTGGGACTAGCGGGGGCCAAGAGACCCAGTACTTC.